This TCR beta chain was observed in a study of blood T cell repertoires in COVID-19. This clone was detected only a few times. Authors' methods: The assay estimated nucleated cells by amplifying reference gene primers. Assay: immunoSEQ multiplex PCR; the TCRdb copy retains only in-frame clones and omits some. That table gives V, J and clone size, and the DNA gave D and trimming. Seen here are tens of thousands of clones, 87% observed once, and the top ten hold 7.4%. The V gene's germline CDR1 is GTSNPN and CDR2 SVGIG (reference sequence). The CDR3 covers 14 residues. V was trimmed by 4 bases and J by 2 bases, leaving 9 bases between them.

Sequences were obtained from peripheral blood. The clonotype was recovered from a human donor with acute or convalescent COVID-19. The donor label of this sample is uncertain. V gene TRBV30 combines with J gene TRBJ1-6, with a possible D match to TRBD1 (5 bases). This CDR3 is CAWKGRTYNSPLHF. CDR3 sequence (DNA): TGTGCCTGGAAGGGGAGGACCTATAATTCACCCCTCCACTTT.